This passage covers 23 T cell receptor beta chains from one sample sequenced in a study of T cell responses to AZD1222 COVID-19 vaccine. This table comes from immunoSEQ multiplex PCR, and its TCRdb copy is limited to in-frame clones, with some not included. The sample includes roughly 100,000 clones, around nine tenths seen only once; the top ten take over 6.5%. Specimen: peripheral blood, collected on day 0 of AZD1222 vaccination. The receptors come from an adult in good health.

The chain is built from TRBV20-1 and TRBJ1-2; D gene uncertain. This CDR3 comprises 9 residues. CDR1 DFQATT and CDR2 SNEGSKA come from the germline V gene (reference sequence). The ends were cut back, 6 bases at V and 3 bases at J, with 2 bases in the middle. DNA for the CDR3: TGCAGTGCCGACTATGGCTACACCTTC. Protein sequence: CSADYGYTF.

CDR3 sequence reads: CASRAGGIYEQYF. The CDR3, as DNA: TGTGCCAGCAGGGCAGGGGGTATATACGAGCAGTACTTC. This chain joins TRBV28 and TRBJ2-7; 7 bases agree with TRBD1. Germline loops: CDR1 MDHEN, CDR2 SYDVKM. This CDR3 spans 13 amino acids. The ends lost 6 bases at V and 4 bases at J; junction bases unmatched: 6. Combining the CDR3 with reference TRBV28 and TRBJ2-7 gives the whole variable domain DVKVTQSSRYLVKRTGEKVFLECVQDMDHENMFWYRQDPGLGLRLIYFSYDVKMKEKGDIPEGYSVSREKKERFSLILESASTNQTSMYLCASRAGGIYEQYFGPGTRLTVT.

The chain carries TRBV28 and TRBJ2-4, with a tentative D call TRBD2 (5 bases). The CDR3 sequence is 14 residues long. From germline, CDR1 is MDHEN and CDR2 SYDVKM. V was clipped by 3 bases and J by 3 bases, with 9 bases between them. As DNA, the CDR3 is TGTGCCAGCAGTTTTGGGAGAGACAAAAACATTCAGTACTTC. It is translated as CASSFGRDKNIQYF.

This clone was detected only once. The chain recombines TRBV7-8 with TRBJ1-1; D is uncertain. This CDR3 region has 16 residues. Germline CDR1 SGHVS, CDR2 FQNEAQ. The V end was cut by 0 bases, the J end by 4 bases, with 15 bases between. The CDR3 sequence: CASSLAVGWRITEAFF. CDR3 in DNA: TGTGCCAGCAGCTTAGCAGTTGGGTGGAGGATCACTGAAGCTTTCTTT.

V and J are TRBV7-2 and TRBJ1-2; D is unclear. Germline CDR1 is SGHTA and CDR2 is FQGNSA. This CDR3 contains 13 residues. V lost 3 bases and J 3 bases, leaving 8 bases between the germline ends. CDR3 region: CASSLNGDYGYTF. The CDR3 DNA follows: TGTGCCAGCAGCTTGAACGGAGACTATGGCTACACCTTC. Together with reference TRBV7-2 and TRBJ1-2, the CDR3 gives the full variable domain: GAGVSQSPSNKVTEKGKDVELRCDPISGHTALYWYRQSLGQGLEFLIYFQGNSAPDKSGLPSDRFSAERTGGSVSTLTIQRTQQEDSAVYLCASSLNGDYGYTFGSGTRLTVV.

The rearrangement joins TRBV18 to TRBJ2-7; D remains unclear. The CDR3 runs 12 residues. In germline, CDR1 is KGHSH, CDR2 LQKENI. Trimming stripped 6 bases from V and 6 bases from J, with 12 bases between. CDR3: CASSPDGLEQYF. CDR3 DNA: TGTGCCAGCTCCCCTGATGGCCTCGAGCAGTACTTC.

The J gene is TRBJ1-5, the V gene TRBV7-9, with unresolved D. V was shortened by 1 base and J by 1 base, with 14 bases between the two germline ends. The length of the CDR3 is 17 residues. In germline, CDR1 is SEHNR, CDR2 FQNEAQ (reference sequence). CDR3 coding DNA: TGTGCCAGCAGCTTAGTTCGTGGGTTAGGGAGCAATCAGCCCCAGCATTTT. Translating it yields CASSLVRGLGSNQPQHF.

This clone has just a few counts. The chain carries TRBV10-3 and TRBJ2-7; TRBD2 matches at 12 bases. Per germline, CDR1 ENHRY and CDR2 SYGVKD. The CDR3 consists of 15 residues. J was trimmed by 0 bases and V by 7 bases; bases with no gene match: 4. In DNA, the CDR3 is TGTGCCATCACCCCGGGACTAGCGGGCTCCTACGAGCAGTACTTC. Residues: CAITPGLAGSYEQYF.

V is TRBV5-4 and J is TRBJ2-7; D is perhaps TRBD2 (5 bases). The germline V and J ends were trimmed by 0 bases and 4 bases, with 14 bases remaining between them. The length of the CDR3 is 15 residues. The V gene's germline CDR1 is SGHNT and CDR2 YYREEE (reference sequence). The CDR3 here is CASSLGVRVNYEQYF. The CDR3 region has the DNA TGTGCCAGCAGCTTGGGGGTGCGGGTGAATTACGAGCAGTACTTC.

The V and J genes are TRBV15 and TRBJ2-7; D remains ambiguous. Trimming took off 0 bases at V and 3 bases at J, with 3 bases between the two ends. This CDR3 is built from 12 residues. Germline-derived CDR1 and CDR2 are LNHNV and YYDKDF (reference sequence). CDR3 nucleotides: TGTGCCACCAGCAGAGACGGCTACGAGCAGTACTTC. Residues: CATSRDGYEQYF.

The CDR3 DNA follows: TGTGCCAGTAGTATGAGGTCAGGGGAGCAGTTCTTC. Translated, it gives CASSMRSGEQFF. The chain recombines TRBV19 with TRBJ2-1; D may be TRBD1 (5 bases). Germline V CDR1 and CDR2: LNHDA, SQIVND (reference sequence). V lost 3 bases, J lost 10 bases, and 10 bases lay in between. The CDR3 runs to 12 residues.

V gene TRBV11-1 combines with J gene TRBJ2-3; 8 bases align to TRBD1. The CDR3 contains 15 residues. Unmatched junction bases numbered 11, after V lost 5 bases and J lost 7 bases. Germline CDR1 reads SGHAT; CDR2 reads FQDESV (reference sequence). The CDR3, as DNA: TGTGCCAGCAGCCCGGACAGGGACCTGAGGAATACGCAGTATTTT. Translation: CASSPDRDLRNTQYF.

Concerning this clone itself: Other DNA sequences in the same sample also yield this CDR3. The rearrangement joins TRBV19 to TRBJ2-7, with 9 bases fitting TRBD1. This CDR3 is 14 amino acids long. After removal of 1 base from V and 2 bases from J, the junction contained 0 bases not matched to a gene. In germline, CDR1 is LNHDA, CDR2 SQIVND (reference sequence). The CDR3 protein is CASSIGDRAYEQYF. CDR3 in DNA: TGTGCCAGTAGTATAGGGGACAGGGCCTACGAGCAGTACTTC.

The chain links TRBV28 to TRBJ1-2; D possibly corresponds to TRBD1 (6 bases). V lost 7 bases to trimming and J lost 4 bases, with 22 bases between them. The CDR3 runs 16 residues. Germline values: CDR1 MDHEN, CDR2 SYDVKM. CDR3 DNA sequence: TGTGCCAGCAACAAGGGGGGCGTATCAGGGCGCTATGGCTACACCTTC. Protein: CASNKGGVSGRYGYTF.

The rearrangement joins TRBV7-6 to TRBJ2-1, with TRBD2 identical over 8 bases. With 5 bases clipped from V and 3 bases from J, the junction kept 9 bases outside the gene matches. The CDR3 is 16 amino acids. Germline CDR1 and CDR2: SGHVS and FNYEAQ. This CDR3 reads CASSVGPSGSYNEQFF. The CDR3 DNA is TGTGCCAGCAGCGTAGGACCCAGCGGGAGCTACAATGAGCAGTTCTTC.

The chain joins TRBV19 to TRBJ1-5; D is uncertain. CDR3 length: 17 amino acids. Germline CDR1 is LNHDA and CDR2 is SQIVND (reference sequence). V lost 7 bases, J lost 2 bases, and 21 bases lay in between. For the CDR3, the DNA is TGTGCCAGTACTGATTACAGAGGAGCCTTGGGCAATCAGCCCCAGCATTTT. Its translation: CASTDYRGALGNQPQHF. The full variable domain, its missing parts supplied by reference TRBV19 and TRBJ1-5, is DGGITQSPKYLFRKEGQNVTLSCEQNLNHDAMYWYRQDPGQGLRLIYYSQIVNDFQKGDIAEGYSVSREKKESFPLTVTSAQKNPTAFYLCASTDYRGALGNQPQHFGDGTRLSIL.

This rearrangement joins TRBV5-6 to TRBJ2-1, with 9 bases matching TRBD1. Trimming removed 2 bases from V and 5 bases from J; junction bases left unmatched: 5. This CDR3 comprises 15 residues. Germline CDR1 and CDR2: SGHDT and YYEEEE. CDR3 protein: CASSFLDRGDNEQFF. The CDR3 DNA follows: TGTGCCAGCAGCTTCCTGGACAGGGGAGACAATGAGCAGTTCTTC.

This clone was recorded only once. The V call is TRBV28, the J call TRBJ1-4; D is undetermined. The CDR3 contains 15 residues. Trimming stripped 2 bases from V and 0 bases from J, with 7 bases between. In germline, CDR1 is MDHEN, CDR2 SYDVKM. In nucleotides, the CDR3 is TGTGCCAGCAGTTTACGCCGTGCAACTAATGAAAAACTGTTTTTT. Amino acids: CASSLRRATNEKLFF.

This clone was counted once. V and J are TRBV4-1 and TRBJ1-4, with a tentative D call TRBD1 (6 bases). The CDR3 is made up of 14 amino acids. Germline CDR1 and CDR2: MGHRA and YSYEKL. Trimming took off 4 bases at V and 8 bases at J, with 14 bases between the two ends. Here the CDR3 reads CASSPPDRREKLFF. The CDR3 region has the DNA TGCGCCAGCAGCCCCCCGGACAGACGCGAAAAACTGTTTTTT.

CDR3 in DNA: TGTGCCAGTAGTATACAAACGAGAAAGCAGTTCTTC. As protein: CASSIQTRKQFF. The chain links TRBV19 to TRBJ2-1; D gene ambiguous. Per germline, CDR1 LNHDA and CDR2 SQIVND (reference sequence). The CDR3 runs to 12 residues. V was trimmed by 2 bases and J by 11 bases, leaving 10 bases between them.

The rearrangement joins TRBV11-3 to TRBJ2-2; either TRBD1 or TRBD2 may supply D (5 bases each). The CDR3 loop spans 15 amino acids. V was shortened by 4 bases and J by 4 bases, with 13 bases between the two germline ends. Germline V gene lookup returns CDR1 SGHNT and CDR2 YENEEA. The CDR3 region has the DNA TGTGCCAGCAGCTCGAGGGGTACTGGCACCGGGGAGCTGTTTTTT. Its translation: CASSSRGTGTGELFF.

Points on this clone: At one end, the junction sequence differs from germline, possibly due to a read error. The rearrangement links TRBV7-7 to TRBJ2-3; D is ambiguous. This CDR3 is built from 13 residues. Germline values: CDR1 SSHAT, CDR2 FNYEAQ (reference sequence). The CDR3 loop reads CASSLRAKDTQYF. In DNA, the CDR3 is TGTGCTAGCAGCTTAAGAGCGAAGGATACGCAGTATTTT.

This rearrangement joins TRBV4-2 to TRBJ2-7; D not certain. The germline V and J ends were trimmed by 1 base and 3 bases, with 7 bases remaining between them. This CDR3 has 13 residues. Germline V gene lookup returns CDR1 LGHNA and CDR2 YNFKEQ. CDR3 loop: CASSQVGVYEQYF. For the CDR3, the DNA is TGTGCCAGCAGCCAAGTAGGAGTCTACGAGCAGTACTTC.